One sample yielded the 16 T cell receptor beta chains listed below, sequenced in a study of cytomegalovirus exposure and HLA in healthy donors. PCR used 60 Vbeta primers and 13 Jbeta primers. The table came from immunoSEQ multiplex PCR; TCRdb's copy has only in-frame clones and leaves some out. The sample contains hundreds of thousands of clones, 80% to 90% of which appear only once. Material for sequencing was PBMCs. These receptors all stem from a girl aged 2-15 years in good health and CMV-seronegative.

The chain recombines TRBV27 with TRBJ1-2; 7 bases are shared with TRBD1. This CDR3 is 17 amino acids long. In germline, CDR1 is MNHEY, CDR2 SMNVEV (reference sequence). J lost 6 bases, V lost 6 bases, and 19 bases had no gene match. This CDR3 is CASSHSRMGRGGDGYTF. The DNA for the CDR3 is TGTGCCAGCAGCCACTCGAGGATGGGGAGAGGGGGCGATGGCTACACCTTC.

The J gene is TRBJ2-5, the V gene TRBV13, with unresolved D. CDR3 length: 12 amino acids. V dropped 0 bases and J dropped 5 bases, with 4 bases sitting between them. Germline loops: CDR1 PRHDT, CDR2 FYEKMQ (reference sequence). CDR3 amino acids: CASSLGQETQYF. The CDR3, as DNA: TGTGCCAGCAGCTTAGGTCAGGAGACCCAGTACTTC.

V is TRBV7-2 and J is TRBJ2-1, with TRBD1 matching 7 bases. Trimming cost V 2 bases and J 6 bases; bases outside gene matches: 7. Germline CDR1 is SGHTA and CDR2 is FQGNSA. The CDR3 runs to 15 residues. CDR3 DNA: TGTGCCAGCAGCTTAAGGGGGCCTTCGGTCAATGAGCAGTTCTTC. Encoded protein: CASSLRGPSVNEQFF.

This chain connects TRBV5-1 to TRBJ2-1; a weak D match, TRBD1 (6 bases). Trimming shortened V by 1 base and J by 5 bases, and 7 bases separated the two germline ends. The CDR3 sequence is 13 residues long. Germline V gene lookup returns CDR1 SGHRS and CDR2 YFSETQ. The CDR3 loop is CASSLQGNNEQFF. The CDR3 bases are TGCGCCAGCAGCTTGCAGGGGAACAATGAGCAGTTCTTC.

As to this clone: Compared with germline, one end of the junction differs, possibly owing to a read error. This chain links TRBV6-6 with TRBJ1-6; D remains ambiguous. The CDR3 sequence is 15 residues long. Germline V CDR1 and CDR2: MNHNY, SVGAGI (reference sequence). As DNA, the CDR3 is TGTGCCAGCAGTTACGAGTCGTCCTTTAATTCACCCCTCCACTTT. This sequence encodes CASSYESSFNSPLHF.

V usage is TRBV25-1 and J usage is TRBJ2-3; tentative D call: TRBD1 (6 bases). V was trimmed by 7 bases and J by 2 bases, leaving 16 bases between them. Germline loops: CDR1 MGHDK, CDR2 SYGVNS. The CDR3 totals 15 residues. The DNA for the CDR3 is TGTGCCAGCACCCCGAGGGGGACCTACACAGATACGCAGTATTTT. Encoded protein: CASTPRGTYTDTQYF.

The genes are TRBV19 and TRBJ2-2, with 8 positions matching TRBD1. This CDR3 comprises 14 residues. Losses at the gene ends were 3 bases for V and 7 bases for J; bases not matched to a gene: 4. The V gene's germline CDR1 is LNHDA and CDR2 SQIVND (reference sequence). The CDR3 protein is CASSMGQVYGELFF. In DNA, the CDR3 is TGTGCCAGTAGTATGGGACAGGTGTACGGGGAGCTGTTTTTT.

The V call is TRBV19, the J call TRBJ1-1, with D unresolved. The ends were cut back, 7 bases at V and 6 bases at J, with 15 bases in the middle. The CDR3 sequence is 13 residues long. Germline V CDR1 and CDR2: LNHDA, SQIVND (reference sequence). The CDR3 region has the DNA TGTGCCAGTACCGAAATTAGCATCGCTGAAGCTTTCTTT. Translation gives CASTEISIAEAFF.

The CDR3 here is CASSPWGPAQPQHF. The CDR3, as DNA: TGTGCCAGCAGCCCCTGGGGGCCGGCTCAGCCCCAGCATTTT. The genes are TRBV6-1 and TRBJ1-5; D is possibly TRBD1 (6 bases). Trimming cost V 6 bases and J 6 bases, with 15 bases left between them. Germline V gene data show CDR1 as MNHNS and CDR2 as SASEGT. The CDR3 spans 14 residues.

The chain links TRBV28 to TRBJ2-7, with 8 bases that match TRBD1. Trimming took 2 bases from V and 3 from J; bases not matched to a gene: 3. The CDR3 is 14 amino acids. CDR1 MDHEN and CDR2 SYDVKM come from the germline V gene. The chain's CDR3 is CASSLIGQGYEQYF. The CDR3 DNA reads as TGTGCCAGCAGTTTAATCGGACAGGGCTACGAGCAGTACTTC.

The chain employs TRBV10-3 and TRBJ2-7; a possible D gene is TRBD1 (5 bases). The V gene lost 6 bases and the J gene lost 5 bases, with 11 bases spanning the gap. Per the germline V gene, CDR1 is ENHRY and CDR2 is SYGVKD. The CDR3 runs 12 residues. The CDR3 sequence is CAISRETDEQYF. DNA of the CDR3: TGTGCCATCAGCAGGGAAACCGACGAGCAGTACTTC.

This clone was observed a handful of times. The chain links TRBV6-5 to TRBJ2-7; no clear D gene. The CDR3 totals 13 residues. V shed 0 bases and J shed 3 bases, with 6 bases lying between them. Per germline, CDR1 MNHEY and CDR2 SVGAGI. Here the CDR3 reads CASSYSSLYEQYF. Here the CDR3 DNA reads TGTGCCAGCAGTTACTCGAGCCTCTACGAGCAGTACTTC.

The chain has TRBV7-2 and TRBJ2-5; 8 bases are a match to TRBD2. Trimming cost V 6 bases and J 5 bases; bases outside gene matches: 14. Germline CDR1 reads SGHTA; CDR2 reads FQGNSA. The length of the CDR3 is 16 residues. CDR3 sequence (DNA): TGTGCCAGCAGTTACCCCGGGACTAGGGGAGGGGAGACCCAGTACTTC. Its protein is CASSYPGTRGGETQYF.

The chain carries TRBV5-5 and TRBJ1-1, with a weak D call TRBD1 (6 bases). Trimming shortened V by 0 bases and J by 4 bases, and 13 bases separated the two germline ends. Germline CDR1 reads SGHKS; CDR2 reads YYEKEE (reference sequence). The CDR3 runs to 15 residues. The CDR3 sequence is CASSLGAYRATEAFF. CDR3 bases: TGTGCCAGCAGCTTGGGGGCTTACAGGGCCACTGAAGCTTTCTTT.

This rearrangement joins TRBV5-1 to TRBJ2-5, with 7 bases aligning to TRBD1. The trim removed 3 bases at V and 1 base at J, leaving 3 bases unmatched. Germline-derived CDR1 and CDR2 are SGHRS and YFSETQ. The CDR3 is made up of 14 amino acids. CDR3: CASSSSGGQETQYF. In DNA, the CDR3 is TGCGCCAGCAGCTCTTCAGGGGGCCAAGAGACCCAGTACTTC.

The CDR3 spells CASSEVYLLETQYF. Written as DNA, the CDR3 is TGTGCCAGCAGTGAGGTCTACCTTCTCGAGACCCAGTACTTC. The rearrangement links TRBV6-6 to TRBJ2-5, with no clear D. The CDR3 loop spans 14 amino acids. Germline V CDR1 and CDR2: MNHNY, SVGAGI (reference sequence). The V gene lost 5 bases and the J gene lost 5 bases, with 15 bases spanning the gap.